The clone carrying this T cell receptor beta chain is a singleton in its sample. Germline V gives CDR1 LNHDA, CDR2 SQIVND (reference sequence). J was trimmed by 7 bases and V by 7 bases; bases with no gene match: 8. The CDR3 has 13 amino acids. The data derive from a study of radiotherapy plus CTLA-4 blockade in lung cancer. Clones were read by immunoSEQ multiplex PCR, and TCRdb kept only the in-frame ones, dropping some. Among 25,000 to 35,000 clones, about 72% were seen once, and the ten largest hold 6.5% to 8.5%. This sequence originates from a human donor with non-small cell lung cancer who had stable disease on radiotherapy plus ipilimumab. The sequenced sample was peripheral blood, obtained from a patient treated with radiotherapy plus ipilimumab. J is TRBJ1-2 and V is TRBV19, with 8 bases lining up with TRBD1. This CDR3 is CASNPGGHPGYTF. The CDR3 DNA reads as TGTGCCAGTAACCCAGGGGGCCACCCTGGCTACACCTTC.